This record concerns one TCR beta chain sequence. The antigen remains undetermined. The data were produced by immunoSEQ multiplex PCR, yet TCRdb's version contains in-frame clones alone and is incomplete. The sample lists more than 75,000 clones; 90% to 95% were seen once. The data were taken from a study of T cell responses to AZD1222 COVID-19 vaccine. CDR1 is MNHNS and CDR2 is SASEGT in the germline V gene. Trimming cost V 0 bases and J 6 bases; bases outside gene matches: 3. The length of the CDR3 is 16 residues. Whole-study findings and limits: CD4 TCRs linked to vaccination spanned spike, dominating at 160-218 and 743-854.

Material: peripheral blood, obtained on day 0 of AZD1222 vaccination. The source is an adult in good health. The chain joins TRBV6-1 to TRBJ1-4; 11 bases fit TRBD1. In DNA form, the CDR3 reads TGTGCCAGCAGTGAAGCACCGGGACAGGGGGATGAAAAACTGTTTTTT. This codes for CASSEAPGQGDEKLFF.